The rows below give T cell receptor beta chains drawn from one sample of a study of T cell responses to AZD1222 COVID-19 vaccine. Sequencing used immunoSEQ multiplex PCR; TCRdb keeps in-frame clones, though not all of them. The table includes fewer than 70,000 clones, about four fifths detected once. The source was peripheral blood, collected 28 days after the second AZD1222 dose. The receptors come from an adult who received the AZD1222 COVID-19 vaccine. Each CDR3 is given with its conserved first and last residue. Each record gives: CDR3 length, J gene, clone size, D gene, V gene, CDR3 DNA, CDR3 protein. D genes are given only for firm matches. Clone size appears in some rows only: once, few, many, or a class for an expanded clone.

cdr3_length: 14
j_call: TRBJ2-1
clone_size: once
d_call: TRBD1
v_call: TRBV5-1
cdr3_nt: TGCGCCAGCAGCACAGGGGGAAACTACAATGAGCAGTTCTTC
cdr3_aa: CASSTGGNYNEQFF

cdr3_length: 13
j_call: TRBJ2-5
clone_size: few
d_call: .
v_call: TRBV9
cdr3_nt: TGTGCCAGCAGTCTTAGTCCCCAAGAGACCCAGTACTTC
cdr3_aa: CASSLSPQETQYF

cdr3_length: 16
j_call: TRBJ1-5
clone_size: .
d_call: TRBD1
v_call: TRBV7-9
cdr3_nt: TGTGCCAGCAGCTTAGAAGCCGGACAGGGGTATCAGCCCCAGCATTTT
cdr3_aa: CASSLEAGQGYQPQHF

cdr3_length: 14
j_call: TRBJ1-3
clone_size: .
d_call: .
v_call: TRBV4-3
cdr3_nt: TGCGCCAGCAGCCCAGGGGTGGCTGGAAACACCATATATTTT
cdr3_aa: CASSPGVAGNTIYF

cdr3_length: 14
j_call: TRBJ2-1
clone_size: .
d_call: .
v_call: TRBV5-4
cdr3_nt: TGTGCCAGCAGCTTGGGGGGTACAAGGAATGAGCAGTTCTTC
cdr3_aa: CASSLGGTRNEQFF

cdr3_length: 14
j_call: TRBJ2-2
clone_size: .
d_call: TRBD2
v_call: TRBV6-5
cdr3_nt: TGTGCCAGCAGGAAGCGGGGAAGCACCGGGGAGCTGTTTTTT
cdr3_aa: CASRKRGSTGELFF

cdr3_length: 17
j_call: TRBJ2-1
clone_size: .
d_call: .
v_call: TRBV27
cdr3_nt: TGTGCCAGCAGTTTATCGCTCGGCAGCAGCTCCTACAATGAGCAGTTCTTC
cdr3_aa: CASSLSLGSSSYNEQFF

cdr3_length: 14
j_call: TRBJ1-6
clone_size: .
d_call: TRBD1
v_call: TRBV14
cdr3_nt: TGTGCCAGCAGCCAAGGACCAGGGGGTTCACCCCTCCACTTT
cdr3_aa: CASSQGPGGSPLHF

cdr3_length: 14
j_call: TRBJ2-1
clone_size: .
d_call: .
v_call: TRBV24-1
cdr3_nt: TGTGCCACCAGTGGACTGCCCGAGGGCAATGAGCAGTTCTTC
cdr3_aa: CATSGLPEGNEQFF

cdr3_length: 15
j_call: TRBJ1-6
clone_size: .
d_call: .
v_call: TRBV9
cdr3_nt: TGTGCCAGCAGCACTCAAGGTGTGGTAAATTCACCCCTCCACTTT
cdr3_aa: CASSTQGVVNSPLHF

cdr3_length: 14
j_call: TRBJ1-2
clone_size: .
d_call: TRBD1
v_call: TRBV7-8
cdr3_nt: TGTGCCAGCAGCCCAGACAGGGCCTTTTATGGCTACACCTTC
cdr3_aa: CASSPDRAFYGYTF

cdr3_length: 15
j_call: TRBJ1-5
clone_size: .
d_call: .
v_call: TRBV3-1/TRBV3-2
cdr3_nt: TGTGCCAGCAGCCAAGGGCTCGGCAGCAATCAGCCCCAGCATTTT
cdr3_aa: CASSQGLGSNQPQHF

cdr3_length: 14
j_call: TRBJ1-6
clone_size: .
d_call: .
v_call: TRBV2
cdr3_nt: TGTGCCAGCATAGAGGAACAGGGCATGTCACCCCTCCACTTT
cdr3_aa: CASIEEQGMSPLHF

cdr3_length: 13
j_call: TRBJ2-2
clone_size: .
d_call: .
v_call: TRBV7-2
cdr3_nt: TGTGCCAGCAGCTTAGTTATGGGCGGGGAGCTGTTTTTT
cdr3_aa: CASSLVMGGELFF

cdr3_length: 17
j_call: TRBJ1-5
clone_size: .
d_call: TRBD1
v_call: TRBV4-1
cdr3_nt: TGCGCCAGCAGCCAAGGGACAGGGGGTCGTGGTAATCAGCCCCAGCATTTT
cdr3_aa: CASSQGTGGRGNQPQHF

cdr3_length: 14
j_call: TRBJ1-2
clone_size: .
d_call: TRBD1
v_call: TRBV5-1
cdr3_nt: TGCGCCAGCAGCTTGGGACAGGGGGGCTATGGCTACACCTTC
cdr3_aa: CASSLGQGGYGYTF

cdr3_length: 14
j_call: TRBJ1-3
clone_size: .
d_call: .
v_call: TRBV19
cdr3_nt: TGTGCCAGTAGTGGGCTCAGCTCTGGAAACACCATATATTTT
cdr3_aa: CASSGLSSGNTIYF

cdr3_length: 13
j_call: TRBJ2-4
clone_size: once
d_call: .
v_call: TRBV5-1
cdr3_nt: TGCGCCAGCAGCTTGGGGGAGAAAAACATTCAGTACTTC
cdr3_aa: CASSLGEKNIQYF

cdr3_length: 16
j_call: TRBJ1-2
clone_size: .
d_call: .
v_call: TRBV30
cdr3_nt: TGTGCCTGGAGCCCCCCGCCAATACAGGGAAACTATGGCTACACCTTC
cdr3_aa: CAWSPPPIQGNYGYTF

cdr3_length: 13
j_call: TRBJ1-2
clone_size: .
d_call: .
v_call: TRBV28
cdr3_nt: TGTGCCAGCAGTTTAGGGTCGGGCTATGGCTACACCTTC
cdr3_aa: CASSLGSGYGYTF

cdr3_length: 16
j_call: TRBJ2-7
clone_size: .
d_call: .
v_call: TRBV5-6
cdr3_nt: TGTGCCAGCAGCTTGCATTATTCGGACAGAACCTACGAGCAGTACTTC
cdr3_aa: CASSLHYSDRTYEQYF

cdr3_length: 19
j_call: TRBJ2-3
clone_size: .
d_call: TRBD2
v_call: TRBV7-8
cdr3_nt: TGTGCCAGCAGCTTACCCGGGACTAGCGGGGGCCGCCTCACAGATACGCAGTATTTT
cdr3_aa: CASSLPGTSGGRLTDTQYF

cdr3_length: 14
j_call: TRBJ1-2
clone_size: .
d_call: .
v_call: TRBV6-5
cdr3_nt: TGTGCCAGCAACTCCCCGGCGTTGGGCTATGGCTACACCTTC
cdr3_aa: CASNSPALGYGYTF

cdr3_length: 11
j_call: TRBJ2-3
clone_size: .
d_call: .
v_call: TRBV27
cdr3_nt: TGTGCCAGCAGTACCACAGATACGCAGTATTTT
cdr3_aa: CASSTTDTQYF

cdr3_length: 15
j_call: TRBJ2-3
clone_size: .
d_call: .
v_call: TRBV21-1
cdr3_nt: TGTGCCAGCAGCAACTTCCGGGGGAGCACAGATACGCAGTATTTT
cdr3_aa: CASSNFRGSTDTQYF

cdr3_length: 11
j_call: TRBJ1-3
clone_size: .
d_call: .
v_call: TRBV28
cdr3_nt: TGTGCCAGCAGTTTATACGACACCATATATTTT
cdr3_aa: CASSLYDTIYF

cdr3_length: 14
j_call: TRBJ1-1
clone_size: .
d_call: TRBD1
v_call: TRBV19
cdr3_nt: TGTGCCAGTAGTCGGACAGGGGGCGTAGGTGAAGCTTTCTTT
cdr3_aa: CASSRTGGVGEAFF

cdr3_length: 16
j_call: TRBJ1-5
clone_size: .
d_call: .
v_call: TRBV4-1
cdr3_nt: TGCGCCAGCAGCCAAGTGCGTCTGGGCCGCAATCAGCCCCAGCATTTT
cdr3_aa: CASSQVRLGRNQPQHF

cdr3_length: 16
j_call: TRBJ2-7
clone_size: .
d_call: .
v_call: TRBV19
cdr3_nt: TGTGCCAGTAGTATTCGGGGGTGGGGTAGCTCCTACGAGCAGTACTTC
cdr3_aa: CASSIRGWGSSYEQYF

cdr3_length: 14
j_call: TRBJ1-4
clone_size: .
d_call: .
v_call: TRBV7-2
cdr3_nt: TGTGCCAGCAGCTATCGGAGGGGGATTGGAAAACTGTTTTTT
cdr3_aa: CASSYRRGIGKLFF

cdr3_length: 15
j_call: TRBJ2-6
clone_size: .
d_call: .
v_call: TRBV19
cdr3_nt: TGTGCCAGTAGTATAACGATCTCTGGGGCCAACGTCCTGACTTTC
cdr3_aa: CASSITISGANVLTF

cdr3_length: 13
j_call: TRBJ1-2
clone_size: .
d_call: TRBD1
v_call: TRBV3-1/TRBV3-2
cdr3_nt: TGTGCCAGCAGCCGGACAGGGTTGAGTGGCTACACCTTC
cdr3_aa: CASSRTGLSGYTF

cdr3_length: 12
j_call: TRBJ2-7
clone_size: .
d_call: .
v_call: TRBV28
cdr3_nt: TGTGCCATCTCCACAGGGTGGTACGAGCAGTACTTC
cdr3_aa: CAISTGWYEQYF

cdr3_length: 15
j_call: TRBJ1-1
clone_size: .
d_call: TRBD1
v_call: TRBV18
cdr3_nt: TGTGCCAGCTCACGCAGAGGGGGCTGGAACACTGAAGCTTTCTTT
cdr3_aa: CASSRRGGWNTEAFF

cdr3_length: 14
j_call: TRBJ1-1
clone_size: .
d_call: TRBD1
v_call: TRBV7-9
cdr3_nt: TGTGCCAGCACCGGACAGGGGGCGGTAACTGAAGCTTTCTTT
cdr3_aa: CASTGQGAVTEAFF

cdr3_length: 12
j_call: TRBJ2-1
clone_size: .
d_call: .
v_call: TRBV9
cdr3_nt: TGTGCCAGCAGTTACTCCTACAATGAGCAGTTCTTC
cdr3_aa: CASSYSYNEQFF

cdr3_length: 14
j_call: TRBJ1-2
clone_size: .
d_call: .
v_call: TRBV11-2
cdr3_nt: TGTGCCAGCAGCTTACTGGACAGCTCCTATGGCTACACCTTC
cdr3_aa: CASSLLDSSYGYTF

cdr3_length: 14
j_call: TRBJ2-3
clone_size: .
d_call: .
v_call: TRBV6-6
cdr3_nt: TGTGCCAGCCGTGGGGGTCAGGGCACAGATACGCAGTATTTT
cdr3_aa: CASRGGQGTDTQYF

cdr3_length: 16
j_call: TRBJ2-5
clone_size: once
d_call: TRBD2
v_call: TRBV7-8
cdr3_nt: TGTGCCAGCAGCCCGCGGACTAGCGGGGGTTTTGAGACCCAGTACTTC
cdr3_aa: CASSPRTSGGFETQYF

cdr3_length: 17
j_call: TRBJ1-2
clone_size: once
d_call: .
v_call: TRBV28
cdr3_nt: TGTGCCAGCAGTTTTCGCGTGGGACATAGATTTAACTATGGCTACACCTTC
cdr3_aa: CASSFRVGHRFNYGYTF

cdr3_length: 13
j_call: TRBJ1-1
clone_size: .
d_call: .
v_call: TRBV19
cdr3_nt: TGTGCCAGTAGCGCCCGGGGGGTAACTGAAGCTTTCTTT
cdr3_aa: CASSARGVTEAFF

cdr3_length: 14
j_call: TRBJ2-7
clone_size: .
d_call: .
v_call: TRBV25-1
cdr3_nt: TGTGCCCCAGGGGGGAGGATCCGAAGCTACGAGCAGTACTTC
cdr3_aa: CAPGGRIRSYEQYF

cdr3_length: 12
j_call: TRBJ2-1
clone_size: .
d_call: .
v_call: TRBV6-5
cdr3_nt: TGTGCCAGCAGACACGAGAGGGATGAGCAGTTCTTC
cdr3_aa: CASRHERDEQFF

cdr3_length: 15
j_call: TRBJ2-5
clone_size: .
d_call: .
v_call: TRBV5-1
cdr3_nt: TGCGCCAGCAGCTTGGTAGACGGGGGGCGAGAGACCCAGTACTTC
cdr3_aa: CASSLVDGGRETQYF

cdr3_length: 12
j_call: TRBJ2-2
clone_size: .
d_call: .
v_call: TRBV7-3
cdr3_nt: TGTGCCAGCAGCTCGCTCTCCGGGGAGCTGTTTTTT
cdr3_aa: CASSSLSGELFF

cdr3_length: 13
j_call: TRBJ1-1
clone_size: .
d_call: .
v_call: TRBV7-2
cdr3_nt: TGTGCCAGCAGTACACAGGGCAACACTGAAGCTTTCTTT
cdr3_aa: CASSTQGNTEAFF